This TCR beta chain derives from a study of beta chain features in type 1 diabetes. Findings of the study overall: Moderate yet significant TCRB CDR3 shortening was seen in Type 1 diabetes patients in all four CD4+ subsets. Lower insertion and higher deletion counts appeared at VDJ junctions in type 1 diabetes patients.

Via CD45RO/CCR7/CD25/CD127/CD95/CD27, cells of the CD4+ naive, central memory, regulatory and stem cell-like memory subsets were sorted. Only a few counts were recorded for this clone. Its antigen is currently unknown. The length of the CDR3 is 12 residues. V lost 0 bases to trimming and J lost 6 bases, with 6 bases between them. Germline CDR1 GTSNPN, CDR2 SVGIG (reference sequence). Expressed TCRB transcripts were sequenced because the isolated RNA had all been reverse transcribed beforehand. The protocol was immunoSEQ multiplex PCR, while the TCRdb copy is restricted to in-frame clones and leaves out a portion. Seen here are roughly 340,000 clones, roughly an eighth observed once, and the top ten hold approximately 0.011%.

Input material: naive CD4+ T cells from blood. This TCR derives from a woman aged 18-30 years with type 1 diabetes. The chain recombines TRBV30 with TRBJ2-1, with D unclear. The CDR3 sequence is CAWSVRANEQFF. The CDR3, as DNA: TGTGCCTGGAGTGTACGAGCCAATGAGCAGTTCTTC. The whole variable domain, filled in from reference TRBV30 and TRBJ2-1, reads SQTIHQWPATLVQPVGSPLSLECTVEGTSNPNLYWYRQAAGRGLQLLFYSVGIGQISSEVPQNLSASRPQDRQFILSSKKLLLSDSGFYLCAWSVRANEQFFGPGTRLTVL.